This TCR beta chain was recovered during a study of blood T cell repertoires in COVID-19. The V end lost 4 bases, the J end lost 3 bases, and 15 bases lay between the germline ends. From germline, CDR1 is SGHRS and CDR2 YFSETQ. This CDR3 contains 15 residues. Source study methods: From reference gene primer amplification, estimates of nucleated cell counts were derived. Repertoires were generated with immunoSEQ multiplex PCR, while TCRdb's copy carries only in-frame clones and drops some. That table is the source of V, J and clone size, and D and trimming were worked out from the DNA. This sample yields over 70,000 clones, of which about nine tenths are seen a single time; 2% to 3% belongs to the top ten.

V is TRBV5-1 and J is TRBJ2-3, with a tentative D call TRBD1 (6 bases). The sequencing sample was made of peripheral blood. The sequence derives from a man aged 45 to 65 with COVID-19, enrolled during active disease. This chain's CDR3 is CASSPVWGLTDTQYF. CDR3 coding DNA: TGCGCCAGCAGCCCGGTCTGGGGGCTGACAGATACGCAGTATTTT.